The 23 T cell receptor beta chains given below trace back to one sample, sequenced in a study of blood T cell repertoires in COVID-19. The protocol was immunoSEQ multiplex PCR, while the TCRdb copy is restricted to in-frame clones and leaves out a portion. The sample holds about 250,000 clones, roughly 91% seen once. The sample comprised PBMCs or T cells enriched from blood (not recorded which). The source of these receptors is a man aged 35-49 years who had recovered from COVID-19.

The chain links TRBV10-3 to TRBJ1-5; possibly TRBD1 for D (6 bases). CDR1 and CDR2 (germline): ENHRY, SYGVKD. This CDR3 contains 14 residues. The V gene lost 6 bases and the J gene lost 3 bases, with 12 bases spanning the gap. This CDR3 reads CAISSGQSNQPQHF. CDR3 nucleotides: TGTGCCATCAGCTCAGGACAGTCCAATCAGCCCCAGCATTTT.

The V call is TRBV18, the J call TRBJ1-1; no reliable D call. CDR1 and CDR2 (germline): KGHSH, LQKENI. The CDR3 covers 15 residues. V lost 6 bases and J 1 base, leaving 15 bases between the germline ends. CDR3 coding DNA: TGTGCCAGCTCTATTACCGCGCCCGCGAACACTGAAGCTTTCTTT. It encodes CASSITAPANTEAFF. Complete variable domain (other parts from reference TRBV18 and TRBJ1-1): NAGVMQNPRHLVRRRGQEARLRCSPMKGHSHVYWYRQLPEEGLKFMVYLQKENIIDESGMPKERFSAEFPKEGPSILRIQQVVRGDSAAYFCASSITAPANTEAFFGQGTRLTVV.

As DNA, the CDR3 is TGTGCCTGGACCAAACCGGGACTAGCGGGAGCCACCGGGGAGCTGTTTTTT. Translating gives CAWTKPGLAGATGELFF. This chain joins TRBV30 and TRBJ2-2; 14 bases agree with TRBD2. Germline V gives CDR1 GTSNPN, CDR2 SVGIG (reference sequence). V was clipped by 4 bases and J by 4 bases; unmatched bases: 8. CDR3 length equals 17 residues. Combining the CDR3 with reference TRBV30 and TRBJ2-2 gives the whole variable domain SQTIHQWPATLVQPVGSPLSLECTVEGTSNPNLYWYRQAAGRGLQLLFYSVGIGQISSEVPQNLSASRPQDRQFILSSKKLLLSDSGFYLCAWTKPGLAGATGELFFGEGSRLTVL.

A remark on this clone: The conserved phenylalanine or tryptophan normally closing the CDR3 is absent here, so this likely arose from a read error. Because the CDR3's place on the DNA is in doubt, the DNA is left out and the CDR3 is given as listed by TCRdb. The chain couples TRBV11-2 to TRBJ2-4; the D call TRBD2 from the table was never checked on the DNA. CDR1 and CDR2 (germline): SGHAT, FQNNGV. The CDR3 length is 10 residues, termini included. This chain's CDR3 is CASSFRDCGA.

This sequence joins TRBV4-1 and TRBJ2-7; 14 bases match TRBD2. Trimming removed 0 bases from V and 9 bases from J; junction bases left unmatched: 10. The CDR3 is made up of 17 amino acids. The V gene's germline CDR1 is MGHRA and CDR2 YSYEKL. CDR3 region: CASSQEGTSGSRLGQYF. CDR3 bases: TGCGCCAGCAGCCAAGAGGGGACTAGCGGGAGTAGATTGGGGCAGTACTTC.

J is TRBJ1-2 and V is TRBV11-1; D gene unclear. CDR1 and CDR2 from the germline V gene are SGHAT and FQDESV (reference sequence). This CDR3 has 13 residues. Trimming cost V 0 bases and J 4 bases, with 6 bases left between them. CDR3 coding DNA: TGTGCCAGCAGCTTAGCGCTGAGCTATGGCTACACCTTC. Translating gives CASSLALSYGYTF.

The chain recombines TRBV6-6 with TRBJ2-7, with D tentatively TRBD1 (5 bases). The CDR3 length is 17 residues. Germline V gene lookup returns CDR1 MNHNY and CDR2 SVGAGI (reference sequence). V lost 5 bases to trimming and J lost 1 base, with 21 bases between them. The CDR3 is CASSHATLTELSYEQYF. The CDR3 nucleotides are TGTGCCAGCAGTCACGCCACTTTGACAGAACTTTCCTACGAGCAGTACTTC.

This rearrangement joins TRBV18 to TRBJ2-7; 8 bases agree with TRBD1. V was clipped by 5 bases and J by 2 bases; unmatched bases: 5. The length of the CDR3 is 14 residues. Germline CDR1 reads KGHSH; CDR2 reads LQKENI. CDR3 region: CASSYETGAYEQYF. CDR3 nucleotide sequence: TGTGCCAGCTCATACGAGACAGGGGCCTACGAGCAGTACTTC.

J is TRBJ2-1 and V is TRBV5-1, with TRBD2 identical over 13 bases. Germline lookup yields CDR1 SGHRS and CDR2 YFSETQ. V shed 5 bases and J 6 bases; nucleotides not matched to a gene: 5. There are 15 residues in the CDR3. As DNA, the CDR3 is TGCGCCAGCAGTTCGGGACTAGCGGGAATCAATGAGCAGTTCTTC. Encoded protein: CASSSGLAGINEQFF.

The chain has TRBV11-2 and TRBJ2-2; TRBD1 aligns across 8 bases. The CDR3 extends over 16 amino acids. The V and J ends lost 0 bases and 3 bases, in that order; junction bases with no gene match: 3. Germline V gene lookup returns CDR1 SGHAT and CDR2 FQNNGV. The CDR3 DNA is TGTGCCAGCAGCTTAGAGGCAGGGGGCCACACCGGGGAGCTGTTTTTT. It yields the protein CASSLEAGGHTGELFF.

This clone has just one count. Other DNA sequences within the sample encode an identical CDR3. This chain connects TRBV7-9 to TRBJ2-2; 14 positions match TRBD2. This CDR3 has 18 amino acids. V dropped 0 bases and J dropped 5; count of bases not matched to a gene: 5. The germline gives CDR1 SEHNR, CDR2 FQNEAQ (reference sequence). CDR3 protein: CASSLAGLAGVWTGELFF. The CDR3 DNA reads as TGTGCCAGCAGCTTAGCGGGACTAGCGGGAGTGTGGACCGGGGAGCTGTTTTTT.

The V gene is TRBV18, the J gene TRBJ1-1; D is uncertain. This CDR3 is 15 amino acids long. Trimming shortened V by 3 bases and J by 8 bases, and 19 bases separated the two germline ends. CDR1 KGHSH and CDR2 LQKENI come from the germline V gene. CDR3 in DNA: TGTGCCAGCTCACCTGTATTCCCCCCCCGGCGGGAAGCTTTCTTT. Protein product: CASSPVFPPRREAFF. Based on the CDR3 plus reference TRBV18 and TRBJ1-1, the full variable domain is NAGVMQNPRHLVRRRGQEARLRCSPMKGHSHVYWYRQLPEEGLKFMVYLQKENIIDESGMPKERFSAEFPKEGPSILRIQQVVRGDSAAYFCASSPVFPPRREAFFGQGTRLTVV.

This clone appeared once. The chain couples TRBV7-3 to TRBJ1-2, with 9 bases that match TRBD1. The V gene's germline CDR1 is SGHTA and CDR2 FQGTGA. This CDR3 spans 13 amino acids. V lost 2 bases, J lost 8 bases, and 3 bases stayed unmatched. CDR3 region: CASSLGTGSGYTF. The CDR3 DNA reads TGTGCCAGCAGCTTAGGGACAGGGTCCGGCTACACCTTC. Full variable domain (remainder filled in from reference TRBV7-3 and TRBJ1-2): GAGVSQTPSNKVTEKGKYVELRCDPISGHTALYWYRQSLGQGPEFLIYFQGTGAADDSGLPNDRFFAVRPEGSVSTLKIQRTERGDSAVYLCASSLGTGSGYTFGSGTRLTVV.

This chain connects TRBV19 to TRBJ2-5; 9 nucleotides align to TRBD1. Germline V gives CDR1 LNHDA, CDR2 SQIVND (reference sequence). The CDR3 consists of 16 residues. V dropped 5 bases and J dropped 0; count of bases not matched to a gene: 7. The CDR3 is CASSVGTGLNQETQYF. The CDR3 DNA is TGTGCCAGTAGTGTCGGGACAGGGTTAAACCAAGAGACCCAGTACTTC.

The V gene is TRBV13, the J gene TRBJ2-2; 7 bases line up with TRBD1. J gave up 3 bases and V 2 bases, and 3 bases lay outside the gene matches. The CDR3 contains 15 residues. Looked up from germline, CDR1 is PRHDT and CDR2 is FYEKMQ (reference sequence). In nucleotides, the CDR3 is TGTGCCAGCAGCTTAAGGGGGCGCGACACCGGGGAGCTGTTTTTT. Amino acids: CASSLRGRDTGELFF.

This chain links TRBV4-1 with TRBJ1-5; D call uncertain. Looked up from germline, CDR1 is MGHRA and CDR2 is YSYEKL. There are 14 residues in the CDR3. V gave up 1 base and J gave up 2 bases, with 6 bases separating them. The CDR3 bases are TGCGCCAGCAGCCAAGCGCAGGGCAATCAGCCCCAGCATTTT. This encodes CASSQAQGNQPQHF.

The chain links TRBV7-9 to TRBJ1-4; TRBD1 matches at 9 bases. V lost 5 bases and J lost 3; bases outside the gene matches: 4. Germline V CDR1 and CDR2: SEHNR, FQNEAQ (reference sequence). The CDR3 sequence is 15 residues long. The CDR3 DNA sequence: TGTGCCAGCAGCCGGAGACAGGGGGCTAATGAAAAACTGTTTTTT. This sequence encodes CASSRRQGANEKLFF.

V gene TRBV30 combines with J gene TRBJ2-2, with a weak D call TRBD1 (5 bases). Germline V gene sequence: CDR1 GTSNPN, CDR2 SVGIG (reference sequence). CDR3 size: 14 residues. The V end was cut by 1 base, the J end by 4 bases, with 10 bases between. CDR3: CAWSGDRPTGELFF. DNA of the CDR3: TGTGCCTGGAGTGGCGACAGACCCACCGGGGAGCTGTTTTTT. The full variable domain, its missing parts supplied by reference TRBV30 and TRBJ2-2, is SQTIHQWPATLVQPVGSPLSLECTVEGTSNPNLYWYRQAAGRGLQLLFYSVGIGQISSEVPQNLSASRPQDRQFILSSKKLLLSDSGFYLCAWSGDRPTGELFFGEGSRLTVL.

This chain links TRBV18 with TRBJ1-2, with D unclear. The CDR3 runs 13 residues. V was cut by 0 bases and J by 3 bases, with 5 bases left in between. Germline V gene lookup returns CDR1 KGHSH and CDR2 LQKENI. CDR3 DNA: TGTGCCAGCTCACCACCCGGAGACTATGGCTACACCTTC. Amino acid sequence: CASSPPGDYGYTF.

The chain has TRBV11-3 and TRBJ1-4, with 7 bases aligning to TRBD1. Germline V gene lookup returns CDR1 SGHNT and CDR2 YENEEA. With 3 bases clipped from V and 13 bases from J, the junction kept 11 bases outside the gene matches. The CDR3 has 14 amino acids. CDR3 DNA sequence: TGTGCCAGCAGCTTGGATACGACAGGGCTAACACTGTTTTTT. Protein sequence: CASSLDTTGLTLFF. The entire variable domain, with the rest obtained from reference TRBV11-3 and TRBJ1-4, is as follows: EAGVVQSPRYKIIEKKQPVAFWCNPISGHNTLYWYLQNLGQGPELLIRYENEEAVDDSQLPKDRFSAERLKGVDSTLKIQPAELGDSAVYLCASSLDTTGLTLFFGSGTQLSVL.

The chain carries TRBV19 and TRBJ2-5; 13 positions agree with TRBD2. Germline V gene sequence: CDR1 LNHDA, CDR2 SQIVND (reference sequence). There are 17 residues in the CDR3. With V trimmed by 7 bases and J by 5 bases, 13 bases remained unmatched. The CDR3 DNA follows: TGTGCCAGTAAGAGCCTCACTAGCGGGGGGGCCGAGGAGACCCAGTACTTC. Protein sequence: CASKSLTSGGAEETQYF.

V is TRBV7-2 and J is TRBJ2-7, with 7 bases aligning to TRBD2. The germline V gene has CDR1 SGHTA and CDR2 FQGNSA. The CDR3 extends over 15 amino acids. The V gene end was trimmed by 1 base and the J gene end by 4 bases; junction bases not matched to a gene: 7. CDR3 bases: TGTGCCAGCAGCTTAGGCGGGAGAGCTGGGTACGAGCAGTACTTC. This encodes CASSLGGRAGYEQYF.

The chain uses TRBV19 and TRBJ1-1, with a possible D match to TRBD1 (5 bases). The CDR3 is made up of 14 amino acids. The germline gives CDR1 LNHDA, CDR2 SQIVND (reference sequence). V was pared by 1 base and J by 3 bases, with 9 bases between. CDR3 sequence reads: CASSIASGDTEAFF. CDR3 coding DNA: TGTGCCAGTAGTATAGCGTCGGGGGACACTGAAGCTTTCTTT.